These T cell receptor beta chains were read from a single sample in a study of CD8+CD57+ T cells in acquired aplastic anemia. A single record per CDR3 protein comes from TCRdb applying MiXCR to the reads. The data contain about 180,000 distinct CDR3 sequences, about half of them singletons. Material for sequencing was sorted CD4+, CD8+, or CD8+CD57+ T cells (not recorded which) from PBMCs. The receptors stem from a human donor in good health. The CDR3 runs from the conserved cysteine through the conserved F or W. A D gene is named only where the DNA matches it firmly. Rows give clone size only sometimes, using once, few, many, or a class for an expanded clone.

>TRBV7-8|TRBJ2-7|once|TRBD1
CASSSGTGAYEQYF
TGTGCCAGCAGCTCCGGGACAGGGGCGTACGAGCAGTACTTC
>TRBV7-9|TRBJ2-1|many|.
CASSGGGFPTSYNEQFF
TGTGCCAGCAGCGGAGGGGGGTTCCCCACCTCTTACAATGAGCAGTTCTTC
>TRBV15|TRBJ1-1|.|TRBD1
CATSRDRAGTGGDEAFF
TGTGCCACCAGCAGAGATCGGGCCGGGACAGGAGGCGATGAAGCTTTCTTT
>TRBV5-5|TRBJ2-7|many|TRBD1
CASSRLGQGFSYEQYF
TGTGCCAGCAGCCGTCTGGGACAGGGTTTCTCCTACGAGCAGTACTTC
>TRBV25-1|TRBJ2-5|.|.
CASSVGEETQYF
TGTGCCAGCAGTGTCGGGGAAGAGACCCAGTACTTC
>TRBV6-1|TRBJ2-7|many|.
CASSEGGAGAYEQYF
TGTGCCAGCAGTGAGGGTGGGGCAGGCGCCTACGAGCAGTACTTC
>TRBV18|TRBJ1-5|few|.
CASSSYRDSNQPQHF
TGTGCCAGCTCATCCTACAGGGATAGCAATCAGCCCCAGCATTTT
>TRBV27|TRBJ2-7|many|TRBD2
CASSLQLAGDEQYF
TGTGCCAGCAGTTTACAACTAGCGGGAGACGAGCAGTACTTC
>TRBV15|TRBJ2-2|.|.
CATSRDQENTGELFF
TGTGCCACCAGCAGGGATCAGGAGAACACCGGGGAGCTGTTTTTT
>TRBV11-2|TRBJ1-1|.|.
CASSLAVDSTEALF
TGTGCCAGCAGCTTGGCCGTGGACAGCACTGAAGCTCTCTTT
>TRBV19|TRBJ2-1|many|.
CASSISYNEQFF
TGTGCCAGTAGTATATCCTACAATGAGCAGTTCTTC
>TRBV20-1|TRBJ1-1|.|.
CSARAGVGEAFF
TGCAGTGCTAGGGCAGGGGTTGGTGAAGCTTTCTTT
>TRBV19|TRBJ1-2|.|TRBD1
CASSWTGWDGYTF
TGTGCCAGTAGTTGGACAGGTTGGGATGGCTACACCTTC
>TRBV9|TRBJ1-4|few|.
CASSVDLGGTTRANEKLFF
TGTGCCAGCAGCGTAGATTTGGGGGGGACGACCAGGGCTAATGAAAAACTGTTTTTT
>TRBV20-1|TRBJ2-7|many|TRBD2
CSAGTSGRAYEQYF
TGCAGTGCTGGGACTAGCGGGAGGGCCTACGAGCAGTACTTC
>TRBV11-2|TRBJ2-7|.|.
CASSSADREYVYEQYF
TGTGCCAGCAGCAGTGCCGACCGGGAATATGTCTACGAGCAGTACTTC
>TRBV20-1|TRBJ2-1|many|TRBD2
CSAETLAGVNDEQFF
TGCAGTGCTGAAACACTAGCGGGAGTTAACGATGAGCAGTTCTTC
>TRBV12-3/TRBV12-4|TRBJ1-4|many|.
CASSLGQGEKLFF
TGTGCCAGCAGTTTAGGGCAGGGGGAAAAACTGTTTTTT
>TRBV19|TRBJ1-5|.|.
CASSIGPNNNQPQHF
TGTGCCAGTAGTATAGGACCGAATAACAATCAGCCCCAGCACTTT
>TRBV6-1|TRBJ2-3|many|TRBD2
CASSASPGLAESDTQYF
TGTGCCAGCAGTGCTAGCCCGGGACTAGCGGAGTCAGATACGCAGTATTTT
>TRBV24-1|TRBJ1-2|many|.
CATSDRDGETYGYTF
TGTGCCACCAGTGACCGGGACGGCGAAACCTATGGCTACACCTTC
>TRBV7-9|TRBJ2-3|many|TRBD2
CASRNGRAVLDTQYF
TGTGCCAGCCGAAACGGGAGGGCCGTTTTGGATACGCAGTATTTT
>TRBV19|TRBJ1-1|.|TRBD1
CASSIAGGMNTEAFF
TGTGCCAGTAGTATTGCAGGGGGTATGAACACTGAAGCTTTCTTT
>TRBV5-1|TRBJ2-1|many|TRBD2
CASSYLAGSYNEQFF
TGCGCCAGCAGTTATCTAGCGGGTTCCTACAATGAGCAGTTCTTC
>TRBV29-1|TRBJ2-1|.|TRBD2
CSVVRTSGTNEQFF
TGCAGCGTTGTAAGGACTAGCGGGACGAATGAGCAGTTCTTC
>TRBV20-1|TRBJ2-7|many|TRBD2
CSARRLAGIHEQYF
TGCAGTGCTAGGAGACTAGCGGGAATCCACGAGCAGTACTTC
>TRBV28|TRBJ2-7|many|.
CASSFRLEQYF
TGTGCCAGCAGTTTTCGCCTCGAGCAGTACTTC
>TRBV30|TRBJ2-7|.|TRBD1
CAQKITGGPYEQYF
TGTGCCCAAAAGATAACAGGGGGGCCCTACGAGCAGTACTTC
>TRBV7-9|TRBJ1-1|many|.
CASSLRGLDTEAFF
TGTGCCAGCAGCTTAAGGGGTTTAGACACTGAAGCTTTCTTT
>TRBV6-5|TRBJ2-3|many|.
CASSKTGHYTDTQYF
TGTGCCAGCAGTAAGACAGGACACTACACAGATACGCAGTATTTT
>TRBV10-3|TRBJ2-1|many|.
CAISELDFSSYNEQFF
TGTGCCATCAGTGAGTTGGACTTCAGCTCCTACAATGAGCAGTTCTTC
>TRBV29-1|TRBJ1-2|.|TRBD1
CSASVQGAYGYTF
TGCAGCGCGTCAGTGCAGGGGGCCTATGGCTACACCTTC
>TRBV18|TRBJ2-7|.|.
CASSPGGGYEQYF
TGTGCCAGCTCACCCGGGGGCGGTTACGAGCAGTACTTC
>TRBV6-2/TRBV6-3|TRBJ2-3|.|TRBD1
CASSKGQATDTQYF
TGTGCCAGCAGCAAAGGACAGGCCACAGATACGCAGTATTTT
>TRBV19|TRBJ2-7|once|TRBD1
CASSRKDRLSEQYF
TGTGCCAGTAGCCGGAAGGACAGGCTGAGCGAGCAGTACTTC
>TRBV7-2|TRBJ2-5|.|TRBD2
CAPLAGGETQYF
TGTGCCCCCTTAGCGGGAGGGGAGACCCAGTACTTC
>TRBV12-3/TRBV12-4|TRBJ1-6|.|.
CAGSLDSVGSPLHF
TGTGCCGGCAGCTTGGACAGTGTAGGTTCACCCCTCCACTTT
>TRBV7-2|TRBJ2-5|many|.
CASSLPVEETQYF
TGTGCCAGCAGCCTACCCGTAGAGGAGACCCAGTACTTC
>TRBV2|TRBJ1-2|many|.
CASSTRQLGYGYTF
TGTGCCAGCAGTACTCGACAGCTGGGCTATGGCTACACCTTC
>TRBV11-2|TRBJ1-3|many|.
CASSLDWSGNTIYF
TGTGCCAGCAGCTTAGATTGGTCCGGAAACACCATATATTTT
>TRBV7-9|TRBJ1-2|.|.
CASSLASPEGGYTF
TGTGCCAGCAGCTTAGCTAGTCCCGAGGGCGGCTACACCTTC
>TRBV28|TRBJ1-5|.|TRBD1
CASSLPGGSSNQPQHF
TGTGCCAGCAGTTTACCAGGGGGCTCTAGCAATCAGCCCCAGCATTTT
>TRBV9|TRBJ1-1|.|.
CASSVGPVNTEAFF
TGTGCCAGCAGCGTAGGGCCGGTGAACACTGAAGCTTTCTTT
>TRBV10-3|TRBJ1-4|.|TRBD1
CASSYSDRANEKLVF
TGTGCCAGCAGTTACTCCGACAGGGCTAATGAAAAACTGGTTTTT
>TRBV5-8|TRBJ2-7|many|TRBD1
CASSSRDRDTYEQYF
TGTGCCAGCAGCTCCCGGGACAGGGATACCTACGAGCAGTACTTC
>TRBV19|TRBJ1-2|many|.
CASSFRPASYTF
TGTGCCAGTAGTTTTCGACCGGCGAGCTACACCTTC
>TRBV6-1|TRBJ2-3|.|TRBD2
CASSEVGSGMGTDTQYF
TGTGCCAGCAGTGAAGTTGGTAGCGGGATGGGGACAGATACGCAGTATTTT
>TRBV6-5|TRBJ2-2|.|TRBD1
CASSKTGNPNTGELFF
TGTGCCAGCAGCAAGACAGGGAACCCGAACACCGGGGAGCTGTTTTTT
>TRBV10-3|TRBJ1-6|.|.
CAISESVRGFSPLHF
TGTGCCATCAGTGAGTCAGTCAGGGGTTTCTCCCCCCTCCACTTT
>TRBV10-3|TRBJ2-3|few|.
CAITLEASSTDTQYF
TGTGCCATAACCCTAGAGGCATCCTCCACAGATACGCAGTATTTT
>TRBV2|TRBJ1-1|.|.
CASRGPDTEAFF
TGTGCCAGCAGGGGACCTGACACTGAAGCTTTCTTT
>TRBV30|TRBJ1-4|few|.
CAWSESREKLFF
TGTGCCTGGAGTGAAAGCCGCGAAAAACTGTTTTTT
>TRBV11-3|TRBJ2-7|many|.
CASEGGNYEQYF
TGTGCCAGCGAGGGCGGAAACTACGAGCAGTACTTC
>TRBV12-3/TRBV12-4|TRBJ1-1|.|.
CASRAFREGGLEAFF
TGTGCCAGCAGGGCCTTCAGGGAGGGCGGACTTGAAGCTTTCTTT